This paragraph covers one T cell receptor beta chain sequence. This CDR3 comprises 16 residues. Per germline, CDR1 LGHDT and CDR2 YNNKEL (reference sequence). V lost 4 bases and J lost 2, with 15 bases in between. The data derive from a study of early T cells in non-severe SARS-CoV-2 infection. cDNA molecules, individually, were tagged with unique molecular identifiers. TCRdb redid the calling of the 5' RACE reads with MiXCR, one entry per CDR3 protein. Among some 81,000 distinct CDR3 sequences, 16% were seen once, and the ten largest hold approximately 2.9%. The sample comprised whole blood. The origin of this receptor is an adult who was a healthcare worker with PCR-confirmed SARS-CoV-2 infection or an uninfected control (not recorded which). The chain carries TRBV3-1 and TRBJ2-1; D is unresolved. CDR3 loop: CASSPTLASPYNEQFF. Written as DNA, the CDR3 is TGTGCCAGCAGCCCCACCTTGGCCTCCCCCTACAATGAGCAGTTCTTC.